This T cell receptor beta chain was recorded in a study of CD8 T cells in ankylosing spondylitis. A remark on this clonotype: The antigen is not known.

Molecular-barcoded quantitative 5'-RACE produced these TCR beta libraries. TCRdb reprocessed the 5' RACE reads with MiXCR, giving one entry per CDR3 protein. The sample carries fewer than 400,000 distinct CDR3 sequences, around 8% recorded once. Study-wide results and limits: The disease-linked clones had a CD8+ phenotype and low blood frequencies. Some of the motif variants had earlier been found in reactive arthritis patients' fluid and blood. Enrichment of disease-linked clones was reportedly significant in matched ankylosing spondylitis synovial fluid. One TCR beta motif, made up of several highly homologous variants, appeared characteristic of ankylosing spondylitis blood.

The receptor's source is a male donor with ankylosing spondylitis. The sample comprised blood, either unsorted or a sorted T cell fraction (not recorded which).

CDR3 coding DNA: TGTGCCAGCAGTTACCCACGGACTAGCGGGGCGAACACCGGGGAGCTGTTTTTT. The encoded protein is CASSYPRTSGANTGELFF. The rearrangement links TRBV6-2 or TRBV6-3 to TRBJ2-2; TRBD2 matches at 12 bases. V lost 2 bases to trimming and J lost 0 bases; unmatched junction nucleotides: 4. This CDR3 spans 18 amino acids. The V gene's germline CDR1 is MNHEY and CDR2 SVGEGT.